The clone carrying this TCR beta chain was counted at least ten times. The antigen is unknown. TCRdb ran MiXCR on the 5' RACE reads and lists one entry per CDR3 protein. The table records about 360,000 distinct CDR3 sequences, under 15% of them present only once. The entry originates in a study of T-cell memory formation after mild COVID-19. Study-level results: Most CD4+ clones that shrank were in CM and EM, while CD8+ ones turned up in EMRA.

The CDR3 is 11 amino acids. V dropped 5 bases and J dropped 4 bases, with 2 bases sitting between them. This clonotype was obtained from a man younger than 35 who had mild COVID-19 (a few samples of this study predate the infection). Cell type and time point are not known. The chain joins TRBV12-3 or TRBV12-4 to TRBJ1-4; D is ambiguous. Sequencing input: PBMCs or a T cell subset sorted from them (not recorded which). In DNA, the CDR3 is TGTGCCAGCAGTCTTAATGAAAAACTGTTTTTT. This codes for CASSLNEKLFF.